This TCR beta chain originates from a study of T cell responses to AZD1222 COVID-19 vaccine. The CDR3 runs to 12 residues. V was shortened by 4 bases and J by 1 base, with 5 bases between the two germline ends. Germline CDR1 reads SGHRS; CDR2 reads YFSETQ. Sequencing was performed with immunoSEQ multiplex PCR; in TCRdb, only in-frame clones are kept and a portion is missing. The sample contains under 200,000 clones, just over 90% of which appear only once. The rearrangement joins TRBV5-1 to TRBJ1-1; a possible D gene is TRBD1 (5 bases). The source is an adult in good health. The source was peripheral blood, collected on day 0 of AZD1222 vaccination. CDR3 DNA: TGCGCCAGCAGCGACAGGAACACTGAAGCTTTCTTT. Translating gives CASSDRNTEAFF.